The 5 T cell receptor beta chains presented below share a single source sample, sequenced in a study of OX40 agonist ivuxolimab in advanced cancers. The method was immunoSEQ multiplex PCR; TCRdb's version includes in-frame clones alone and lacks a portion of them. The sample shows tens of thousands of clones, over 60% of them seen only once. The sequences come from CD4+ or CD8+ T cells sorted from blood, collected in a trial of the OX40 agonist ivuxolimab. These receptors were obtained from an adult with an advanced solid tumor such as melanoma, head and neck, liver or kidney cancer.

This rearrangement joins TRBV5-8 to TRBJ2-3, with 7 bases matching TRBD2. The germline gives CDR1 SGHTS, CDR2 YDEGEE. The CDR3 runs to 15 residues. The DNA for the CDR3 is TGTGCAGCTACTCGGGGGGAGAGGAGCACAGATACGCAGTATTTT. The encoded protein is CAATRGERSTDTQYF.

J is TRBJ1-1 and V is TRBV5-3; no clear D. Being an ORF, TRBV5-3 has a function that is uncertain. The CDR3 is 15 amino acids. Trimming removed 0 bases at V and 3 bases at J, with 12 bases between. DNA for the CDR3: TGTGCCAGAAGCTTGGACGGGCGTCGGTACACTGAAGCTTTCTTT. Protein sequence: CARSLDGRRYTEAFF.

This clone was detected a few times. The chain recombines TRBV2 with TRBJ2-3; the D is unclear. This CDR3 comprises 15 residues. Germline V gives CDR1 SNHLY, CDR2 FYNNEI. With 3 bases removed from V and 2 bases from J, the gap between germline ends came to 12 bases. The CDR3 region is CASSEAGMITDTQYF. In DNA form, the CDR3 reads TGTGCCAGCAGTGAGGCCGGAATGATCACAGATACGCAGTATTTT.

This chain joins TRBV5-1 and TRBJ2-7, with 9 bases lining up with TRBD1. CDR1 and CDR2 from the germline V gene are SGHRS and YFSETQ. Losses at the gene ends were 4 bases for V and 3 bases for J; bases not matched to a gene: 8. The CDR3 runs to 15 residues. CDR3 residues: CASSTVGQGNYEQYF. The CDR3 DNA reads as TGCGCCAGCAGCACAGTAGGACAGGGGAACTACGAGCAGTACTTC.

The V call is TRBV18, the J call TRBJ2-4; 7 bases map to TRBD2. The germline V gene has CDR1 KGHSH and CDR2 LQKENI. The CDR3 covers 16 residues. Losses at the gene ends were 0 bases for V and 4 bases for J; bases not matched to a gene: 6. DNA for the CDR3: TGTGCCAGCTCACCACCGTGGGAGGGGATAAAAAACATTCAGTACTTC. The encoded protein is CASSPPWEGIKNIQYF. Combining the CDR3 with reference TRBV18 and TRBJ2-4 gives the whole variable domain NAGVMQNPRHLVRRRGQEARLRCSPMKGHSHVYWYRQLPEEGLKFMVYLQKENIIDESGMPKERFSAEFPKEGPSILRIQQVVRGDSAAYFCASSPPWEGIKNIQYFGAGTRLSVL.